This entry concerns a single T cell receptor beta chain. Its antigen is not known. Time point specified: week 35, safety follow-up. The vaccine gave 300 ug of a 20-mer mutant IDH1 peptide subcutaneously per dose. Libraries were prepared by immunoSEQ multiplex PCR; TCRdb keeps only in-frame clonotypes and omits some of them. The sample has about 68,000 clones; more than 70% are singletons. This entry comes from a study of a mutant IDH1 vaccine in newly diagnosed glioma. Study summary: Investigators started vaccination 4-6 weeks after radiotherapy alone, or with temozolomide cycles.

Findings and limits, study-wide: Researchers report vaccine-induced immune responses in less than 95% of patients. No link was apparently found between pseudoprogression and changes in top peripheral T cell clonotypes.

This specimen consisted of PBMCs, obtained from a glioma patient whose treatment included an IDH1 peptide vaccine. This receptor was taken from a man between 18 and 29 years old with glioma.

The CDR3 sequence is CAWSVVGRSTDTQYF. The CDR3 DNA follows: TGTGCCTGGAGTGTGGTTGGGCGGAGCACAGATACGCAGTATTTT. The chain is built from TRBV30 and TRBJ2-3; D remains unclear. With 0 bases removed from V and 0 bases from J, the gap between germline ends came to 10 bases. This CDR3 region has 15 residues. The germline CDR1 and CDR2 sequences are GTSNPN and SVGIG (reference sequence). The full variable domain, in which reference TRBV30 and TRBJ2-3 provide the parts outside the CDR3, is SQTIHQWPATLVQPVGSPLSLECTVEGTSNPNLYWYRQAAGRGLQLLFYSVGIGQISSEVPQNLSASRPQDRQFILSSKKLLLSDSGFYLCAWSVVGRSTDTQYFGPGTRLTVL.